Shown below are 3 T cell receptor beta chains from a single sample sequenced in a study of blood T cell repertoires in COVID-19. TCRdb's table, derived via immunoSEQ multiplex PCR, lists solely in-frame clones and lacks some. The sample has 150,000 to 200,000 clones; roughly 85% are singletons. Material for sequencing was peripheral blood. Every receptor here comes from a woman in her sixties with acute or convalescent COVID-19.

The V and J genes are TRBV5-1 and TRBJ2-1, with a possible D match to TRBD2 (5 bases). CDR1 and CDR2 (germline): SGHRS, YFSETQ. Trimming took off 5 bases at V and 7 bases at J, with 10 bases between the two ends. The CDR3 spans 12 residues. CDR3 loop: CASRRDVNEQFF. Written as DNA, the CDR3 is TGCGCCAGCAGACGGGATGTTAATGAGCAGTTCTTC.

The chain links TRBV5-8 to TRBJ1-2; possibly TRBD1 for D (6 bases). Trimming took 4 bases from V and 7 from J, leaving 11 bases between them. Per germline, CDR1 SGHTS and CDR2 YDEGEE. The CDR3 is made up of 12 amino acids. In DNA form, the CDR3 reads TGTGCCAGCAGCCCCACAGGGCTTGGCTACACCTTC. Protein product: CASSPTGLGYTF.

This clone was found a few times. The chain recombines TRBV15 with TRBJ1-5; the D is unclear. V was clipped by 1 base and J by 3 bases, with 7 bases between them. The V gene's germline CDR1 is LNHNV and CDR2 YYDKDF (reference sequence). CDR3 length: 14 amino acids. The CDR3 loop reads CATSRGRSNQPQHF. The CDR3 DNA is TGTGCCACCAGCAGAGGGAGGTCCAATCAGCCCCAGCATTTT.